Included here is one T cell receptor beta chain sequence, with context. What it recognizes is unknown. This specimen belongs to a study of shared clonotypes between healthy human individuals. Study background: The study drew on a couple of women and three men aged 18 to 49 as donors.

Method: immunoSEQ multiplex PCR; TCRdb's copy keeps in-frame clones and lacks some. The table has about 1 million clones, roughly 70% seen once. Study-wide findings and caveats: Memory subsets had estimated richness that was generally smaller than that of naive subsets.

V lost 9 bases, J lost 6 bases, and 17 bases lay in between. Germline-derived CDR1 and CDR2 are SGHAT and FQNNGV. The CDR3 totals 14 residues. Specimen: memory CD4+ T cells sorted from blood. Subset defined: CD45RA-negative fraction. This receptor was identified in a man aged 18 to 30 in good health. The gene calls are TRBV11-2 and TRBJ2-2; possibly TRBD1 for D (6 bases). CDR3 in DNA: TGTGCCAGTAACACGGGGACACAACCCGGGGAGCTGTTTTTT. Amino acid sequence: CASNTGTQPGELFF.